A selection of T cell receptor beta chains follows, all from one sample in a study of blood T cells in healthy people across ages. Each CDR3 protein is one row after TCRdb ran MiXCR on the 5' RACE reads. Here the sample spans approximately 780,000 distinct CDR3 sequences, roughly 24% being singletons. These same records also appear under a second study, on T cells of mothers and their children.

Sequenced: blood. Receptor source: a boy aged 5 to 17 in good health. The CDR3 runs from the conserved cysteine through the conserved F or W. Each record gives: D gene, V gene, clone size, CDR3 length, J gene, CDR3 protein, CDR3 DNA. A D gene is named only where the DNA matches it firmly. Clone size appears in some rows only: once, few, many, or a class for an expanded clone.

>-|TRBV5-1|few|15|TRBJ2-5
CASSPGDSLGREQYF
TGCGCCAGCAGCCCGGGGGACAGCCTCGGGAGGGAGCAGTACTTC
>TRBD2|TRBV12-5|few|17|TRBJ2-4
CASGLGRTSGGENIQYF
TGTGCTAGTGGTTTGGGGAGGACTAGCGGGGGGGAAAACATTCAGTACTTC
>TRBD2|TRBV7-2|-|18|TRBJ2-5
CASSRNKGLAGWGETQYF
TGTGCCAGCAGCCGGAACAAAGGACTAGCGGGGTGGGGAGAGACCCAGTACTTC
>-|TRBV10-2|-|15|TRBJ1-2
CASSEGRRSNYGYTF
TGCGCCAGCAGCGAAGGGAGAAGGTCTAACTATGGCTACACCTTC
>-|TRBV20-1|few|12|TRBJ2-7
CSARDVGYEQYF
TGCAGTGCTAGAGATGTGGGGTACGAGCAGTACTTC
>TRBD1|TRBV12-3/TRBV12-4|-|14|TRBJ1-2
CASSSLEGARGYTF
TGTGCCAGCAGTTCTCTCGAGGGGGCGAGGGGCTACACCTTC
>-|TRBV6-6|-|15|TRBJ2-4
CASKEGPAPGNIQYF
TGTGCCAGCAAGGAGGGGCCGGCTCCAGGAAACATCCAGTACTTC
>TRBD2|TRBV24-1|-|12|TRBJ2-1
CATSVSGGVQFF
TGTGCCACCAGTGTAAGCGGGGGGGTGCAGTTCTTC
>-|TRBV5-1|many|13|TRBJ2-7
CASSLRGTYEQYF
TGCGCCAGCAGCTTGCGGGGAACCTACGAGCAGTACTTC
>TRBD1|TRBV5-1|-|14|TRBJ2-1
CASHPGGSKNEQFF
TGCGCCAGTCACCCAGGGGGCTCCAAGAATGAGCAGTTCTTC
>-|TRBV18|few|16|TRBJ1-6
CASSPLPGTGNSPLHF
TGTGCCAGCTCACCGCTGCCCGGGACGGGTAATTCACCCCTCCACTTT
>TRBD2|TRBV12-3/TRBV12-4|-|16|TRBJ2-3
CASTSQGVAGVDTQYF
TGTGCCAGCACCTCCCAGGGGGTAGCGGGGGTAGATACGCAGTATTTT
>TRBD2|TRBV7-7|few|19|TRBJ2-3
CASSLTLAGQPPFTDTQYF
TGTGCCAGCAGCTTAACACTAGCGGGGCAACCTCCCTTCACAGATACGCAGTATTTT
>-|TRBV18|-|14|TRBJ2-7
CASQETGGTYEQYF
TGTGCCAGCCAAGAGACAGGAGGCACCTACGAGCAGTACTTC
>TRBD1|TRBV5-1|-|14|TRBJ1-2
CASSASDSGQGDTF
TGCGCCAGCAGCGCCTCAGACAGCGGACAGGGAGACACCTTC
>-|TRBV7-9|-|14|TRBJ2-1
CASLTTGTYNEQFF
TGTGCCAGCCTCACGACAGGAACTTACAATGAGCAGTTCTTC
>-|TRBV6-4|few|11|TRBJ2-4
CASSLPAPHYF
TGTGCCAGCAGCCTCCCAGCCCCGCACTACTTC
>TRBD2|TRBV6-1|once|12|TRBJ2-4
CASSEQGTSAYF
TGTGCCAGCAGTGAACAAGGGACTAGTGCGTACTTC
>-|TRBV9|-|13|TRBJ2-1
CASSVDGANEQFF
TGTGCCAGCAGCGTAGACGGGGCCAATGAGCAGTTCTTC
>-|TRBV10-1|-|14|TRBJ1-2
CASSEPLGCYGYTF
TGCGCCAGCAGTGAGCCCTTGGGGTGTTATGGCTACACCTTC
>TRBD1|TRBV3-1|-|15|TRBJ1-4
CASRLTGVANEKLFF
TGTGCCAGCAGACTAACAGGGGTTGCTAATGAAAAACTGTTTTTT
>-|TRBV10-2|-|14|TRBJ1-2
CASSDSGNFIGYTF
TGCGCCAGCAGTGATTCCGGGAACTTTATTGGCTACACCTTC
>TRBD2|TRBV5-1|-|16|TRBJ2-5
CASSASSGGPQETQYF
TGCGCCAGCAGCGCATCTAGCGGGGGACCCCAAGAGACCCAGTACTTC
>-|TRBV20-1|few|15|TRBJ2-3
CSARIPGGSTDTQYF
TGCAGTGCTAGGATTCCCGGAGGCAGCACAGATACGCAGTATTTT
>-|TRBV5-8|-|16|TRBJ2-1
CASSLSVDTRLTRQFF
TGTGCCAGCAGCTTGTCGGTCGATACAAGGCTTACCCGTCAGTTCTTC
>TRBD1|TRBV30|-|14|TRBJ1-1
CAWSRDSPNTEAFF
TGTGCCTGGAGTAGGGACAGCCCGAACACTGAAGCTTTCTTT
>-|TRBV5-1|many|14|TRBJ1-1
CASSLGVGNTEAFF
TGCGCCAGCAGCTTGGGCGTGGGGAACACTGAAGCTTTCTTT
>-|TRBV12-3/TRBV12-4|-|15|TRBJ2-1
CASSLWAEGQGEQFF
TGTGCCAGCAGTTTATGGGCGGAGGGACAAGGGGAGCAGTTCTTC
>-|TRBV28|-|14|TRBJ2-5
CASSSYEGRGTQYF
TGTGCCAGCAGTTCCTACGAGGGGCGGGGGACCCAGTACTTC
>-|TRBV6-1|few|14|TRBJ1-1
CASSERRATAEAFF
TGTGCCAGCAGTGAAAGGCGGGCAACCGCTGAAGCTTTCTTT
>TRBD1|TRBV5-4|-|18|TRBJ1-1
CASSLLGGDRVLNTEAFF
TGTGCCAGCAGCTTACTAGGGGGGGACAGGGTATTGAACACTGAAGCTTTCTTT
>TRBD1|TRBV28|few|14|TRBJ1-6
CASKKGARDSPLHF
TGTGCCAGCAAGAAGGGGGCTCGAGATTCACCCCTCCACTTT
>-|TRBV6-5|-|13|TRBJ1-2
CASRVVGNYGYTF
TGTGCCAGCAGGGTGGTAGGGAACTATGGCTACACCTTC
>TRBD1|TRBV7-7|few|14|TRBJ2-1
CASSFGTGGYEQFF
TGTGCCAGCAGCTTTGGGACAGGGGGTTATGAGCAGTTCTTC
>TRBD1|TRBV10-3|many|15|TRBJ2-5
CAISSRTGEVETQYF
TGTGCCATCAGTAGCAGGACAGGGGAAGTTGAAACCCAGTACTTC
>-|TRBV25-1|-|16|TRBJ2-7
CASRPAGLESSYEQYF
TGTGCCAGCAGGCCGGCGGGACTCGAGAGCTCCTACGAGCAGTACTTC
>-|TRBV12-3/TRBV12-4|once|15|TRBJ2-1
CASSSQGFSYNEQFF
TGTGCCAGCAGCTCACAGGGCTTCTCCTACAATGAGCAGTTCTTC
>-|TRBV5-5|few|14|TRBJ2-1
CASSIFEGDNEQFF
TGTGCCAGCAGTATTTTTGAGGGGGACAATGAGCAGTTCTTC
>-|TRBV29-1|-|12|TRBJ1-1
CSLAILNTEAFF
TGCAGCTTGGCCATCTTGAACACTGAAGCTTTCTTT
>-|TRBV5-1|-|15|TRBJ2-5
CASSLAGGEVETQYF
TGCGCCAGCAGCTTGGCCGGGGGCGAGGTGGAGACCCAGTACTTC